This paragraph covers one T cell receptor (beta chain) sequence. The antigen is undetermined. These data come from a study of T cells in Graves' hyperthyroidism and ophthalmopathy. Study-level information: Peripheral blood was collected at initial diagnosis, before any treatment.

RNA transcripts yielded amplified TCR beta CDR3 regions. The TCR CDR3 first-round RT-PCR relied on the HTBI primer set. TCRdb reanalysed the multiplex PCR reads using MiXCR and keeps one entry per CDR3 protein. The sample includes over 550,000 distinct CDR3 sequences, approximately 16% of them seen just once. V was trimmed by 7 bases and J by 3 bases, leaving 12 bases between them. This CDR3 comprises 13 residues. From germline, CDR1 is SGHTA and CDR2 FQGTGA. PBMCs were derived from around 10 ml fresh peripheral blood. Points from the study as a whole: It was a median 6.5 months before onset that the model predicted ophthalmopathy. From stable hyperthyroidism, ophthalmopathy was set apart by a 13 V-J model.

The specimen sequenced was blood. This TCR came from a woman aged 18-29 years with Graves' hyperthyroidism. The chain has TRBV7-3 and TRBJ1-1; a possible D gene is TRBD1 (6 bases). The CDR3 loop reads CASTKGGYTEAFF. CDR3 DNA: TGTGCCAGCACTAAAGGGGGGTACACTGAAGCTTTCTTT.